One sample yielded the 21 T cell receptor beta chains listed below, sequenced in a study of cytomegalovirus exposure and HLA in healthy donors. The primer mix had 60 Vbeta and 13 Jbeta primers. Sequencing used immunoSEQ multiplex PCR; TCRdb keeps in-frame clones, though not all of them. In the table there are some 180,000 clones, about 9% of which are singletons. What was sequenced was PBMCs. The receptor source for this set is a woman aged 30 to 39 in good health and CMV-seropositive.

Only a few counts were recorded for this clone. The chain combines TRBV7-6 with TRBJ2-2, with TRBD2 matching 8 bases. Per germline, CDR1 SGHVS and CDR2 FNYEAQ. V gave up 1 base and J gave up 6 bases; unmatched junction bases: 4. The CDR3 runs to 15 residues. The CDR3 sequence: CASSLVAAGAGELFF. For the CDR3, the DNA is TGTGCCAGCAGCTTAGTAGCAGCGGGAGCCGGGGAGCTGTTTTTT.

In this sample, this clone turned up a few times. The chain recombines TRBV29-1 with TRBJ2-7, with D possibly TRBD1 on 6 matching bases. Germline V gives CDR1 SQVTM, CDR2 ANQGSEA. Trimming shortened V by 4 bases and J by 7 bases, and 17 bases separated the two germline ends. This CDR3 contains 13 residues. CDR3 loop: CSVGRDTLGEQYF. CDR3 nucleotide sequence: TGCAGCGTTGGAAGGGACACCCTTGGGGAGCAGTACTTC.

This clone was seen a handful of times. The CDR3 region is CASSPEGHSTNEKLFF. CDR3 nucleotide sequence: TGTGCCAGCAGCCCCGAGGGACACTCAACTAATGAAAAACTGTTTTTT. The chain employs TRBV2 and TRBJ1-4; possibly TRBD1 for D (6 bases). CDR1 is SNHLY and CDR2 is FYNNEI in the germline V gene. There are 16 residues in the CDR3. With 6 bases removed from V and 0 bases from J, the gap between germline ends came to 14 bases.

The gene calls are TRBV5-1 and TRBJ2-1; TRBD2 aligns across 8 bases. The CDR3 runs 16 residues. Per the germline V gene, CDR1 is SGHRS and CDR2 is YFSETQ. V shed 0 bases, J shed 1 base, and the junction held 3 bases outside the gene matches. CDR3 coding DNA: TGCGCCAGCAGCTTGGGGACTAGCAGTTCCTACAATGAGCAGTTCTTC. Its translation: CASSLGTSSSYNEQFF.

This rearrangement joins TRBV2 to TRBJ2-1; the D gene is possibly TRBD2 (5 bases). The CDR3 extends over 15 amino acids. The germline V gene has CDR1 SNHLY and CDR2 FYNNEI. Trimming took off 2 bases at V and 3 bases at J, with 11 bases between the two ends. DNA for the CDR3: TGTGCCAGCAGTGAACTCGGCGGGCACTACAATGAGCAGTTCTTC. This encodes CASSELGGHYNEQFF.

This clone was counted only a few times. This rearrangement joins TRBV2 to TRBJ2-7; 10 bases map to TRBD1. Germline CDR1 is SNHLY and CDR2 is FYNNEI. This CDR3 has 14 residues. Trimming at V came to 7 bases and at J to 4 bases, leaving 7 bases not matched to a gene. The CDR3 is CASTAPGQGYEQYF. CDR3 DNA: TGTGCCAGCACTGCACCGGGACAGGGGTACGAGCAGTACTTC.

This chain joins TRBV5-1 and TRBJ1-2; 11 nucleotides agree with TRBD1. Germline assignment: CDR1 SGHRS and CDR2 YFSETQ. The V segment lost 0 bases and the J segment 4 bases; nucleotides outside the gene matches: 2. The CDR3 has 15 amino acids. The CDR3 DNA follows: TGCGCCAGCAGCTTGGGGACAGGGGGCGCCTATGGCTACACCTTC. Its protein is CASSLGTGGAYGYTF.

This clone has only a few counts. The CDR3 protein is CASSNAGSSGNTIYF. The CDR3 bases are TGTGCCAGCAGTAACGCAGGGTCCTCTGGAAACACCATATATTTT. This rearrangement joins TRBV6-5 to TRBJ1-3; possible D gene TRBD1, 5 bases. V dropped 5 bases and J dropped 0 bases, with 11 bases sitting between them. Germline lookup yields CDR1 MNHEY and CDR2 SVGAGI. This CDR3 has 15 amino acids.

This clone was found a few times. The chain uses TRBV5-6 and TRBJ2-7; D may be TRBD2 (5 bases). The CDR3 is 15 amino acids. V was trimmed by 2 bases and J by 1 base, leaving 13 bases between them. Germline CDR1 reads SGHDT; CDR2 reads YYEEEE. CDR3 sequence reads: CASSFGVTTSYEQYF. The DNA for the CDR3 is TGTGCCAGCAGCTTCGGGGTTACAACGTCCTACGAGCAGTACTTC.

The J gene is TRBJ2-2, the V gene TRBV5-1; TRBD2 agrees at 15 bases. The CDR3 has 17 residues. Per the germline V gene, CDR1 is SGHRS and CDR2 is YFSETQ. V lost 5 bases and J lost 3; bases outside the gene matches: 5. The DNA of the CDR3 is TGCGCCAGCAGGCCGGGACTAGCGGGAGGTGACACCGGGGAGCTGTTTTTT. It codes for CASRPGLAGGDTGELFF.

This clone was seen a handful of times. This chain connects TRBV7-6 to TRBJ2-1, with TRBD2 matching 10 bases. The CDR3 extends over 17 amino acids. The junction had 15 bases not matched to a gene; V was cut back by 5 bases and J by 8 bases. CDR1 and CDR2 from the germline V gene are SGHVS and FNYEAQ. CDR3 in amino acids: CASSRPRSGRADDEQFF. For the CDR3, the DNA is TGTGCCAGCAGCCGCCCGAGAAGCGGGAGGGCCGATGATGAGCAGTTCTTC.

The chain joins TRBV10-2 to TRBJ1-6, with D perhaps TRBD1 (6 bases). Trimming shortened V by 10 bases and J by 6 bases, and 16 bases separated the two germline ends. This CDR3 is 14 amino acids long. CDR1 and CDR2 from the germline V gene are WSHSY and SAAADI. CDR3 coding DNA: TGCGCCACTAAACAAGGACAGCCTAATTCACCCCTCCACTTT. This sequence encodes CATKQGQPNSPLHF.

This clone occurred a few times. CDR3 sequence: CAWRLDSLLEQYF. The CDR3 bases are TGTGCCTGGAGACTTGACAGCCTGTTAGAGCAGTACTTC. The chain carries TRBV30 and TRBJ2-7, with D maybe TRBD1 (5 bases). The CDR3 sequence is 13 residues long. The germline gives CDR1 GTSNPN, CDR2 SVGIG (reference sequence). Trimming stripped 3 bases from V and 7 bases from J, with 16 bases between.

This clone was recorded a few times. This sequence joins TRBV2 and TRBJ2-2; 7 bases line up with TRBD1. The CDR3 has 18 residues. With V trimmed by 6 bases and J by 0 bases, 13 bases remained unmatched. Germline lookup yields CDR1 SNHLY and CDR2 FYNNEI. The chain's CDR3 is CASSYMDRPLPNTGELFF. The DNA for the CDR3 is TGTGCCAGCAGCTATATGGACAGGCCCCTCCCGAACACCGGGGAGCTGTTTTTT.

In its sample, this clone was seen a few times. The chain joins TRBV5-4 to TRBJ1-2; 7 bases align to TRBD1. CDR3 length equals 16 residues. Germline V lookup: CDR1 SGHNT, CDR2 YYREEE (reference sequence). J was trimmed by 4 bases and V by 0 bases; bases with no gene match: 9. The CDR3 region is CASSLAAGQRPYGYTF. CDR3 DNA: TGTGCCAGCAGCTTGGCCGCGGGACAGAGACCCTATGGCTACACCTTC.

This clone has a handful of counts. The chain joins TRBV5-4 to TRBJ1-1, with a weak D call TRBD1 (6 bases). CDR1 is SGHNT, CDR2 YYREEE, per germline (reference sequence). The CDR3 has 14 residues. V was clipped by 1 base and J by 7 bases, with 14 bases between them. CDR3 DNA: TGTGCCAGCAGCTTGAGGGGGGGGCGGAGTGAAGCTTTCTTT. The encoded protein is CASSLRGGRSEAFF.

This chain links TRBV9 with TRBJ2-2, with D possibly TRBD2 on 6 matching bases. The V gene lost 3 bases and the J gene lost 0 bases, with 12 bases spanning the gap. Per germline, CDR1 SGDLS and CDR2 YYNGEE. The CDR3 is 16 amino acids. DNA for the CDR3: TGTGCCAGCAGCGCGGGACTTCTGACGAACACCGGGGAGCTGTTTTTT. This encodes CASSAGLLTNTGELFF.

The table lists this clone with a few counts. The CDR3 sequence is CASRGQIFNEAFF. The CDR3 DNA is TGCGCCAGCAGGGGACAGATTTTCAATGAAGCTTTCTTT. This chain joins TRBV4-1 and TRBJ1-1; 7 positions agree with TRBD1. The CDR3 runs 13 residues. Germline V gene data show CDR1 as MGHRA and CDR2 as YSYEKL. V dropped 6 bases and J dropped 7; count of bases not matched to a gene: 8.

CDR3 nucleotide sequence: TGTGCCCTGCATAGGACGGGAGGCTACACCTTC. This codes for CALHRTGGYTF. This chain joins TRBV30 and TRBJ1-2; D uncertain. Trimming took 8 bases from V and 8 from J, leaving 15 bases between them. CDR3 length: 11 amino acids. Germline assignment: CDR1 GTSNPN and CDR2 SVGIG (reference sequence).

J is TRBJ1-2 and V is TRBV9, with D possibly matching TRBD1 (6 bases). This CDR3 is built from 13 residues. Germline CDR1 is SGDLS and CDR2 is YYNGEE. V was pared by 4 bases and J by 2 bases, with 9 bases between. CDR3 bases: TGTGCCAGCAGCTTAGACAGGAACTATGGCTACACCTTC. This gives the protein CASSLDRNYGYTF.

For the CDR3, the DNA is TGTGCCAGCAGCTTAGGCCGGGGAGACGACGACCAAGAGACCCAGTACTTC. Its translation: CASSLGRGDDDQETQYF. The genes are TRBV13 and TRBJ2-5; TRBD2 might be the D (5 bases). There are 17 residues in the CDR3. Germline CDR1 and CDR2: PRHDT and FYEKMQ (reference sequence). V gave up 0 bases and J gave up 0 bases, with 14 bases separating them.